Listed below are T cell receptor beta chains from one sample, sequenced in a study of Graves' ophthalmopathy and Graves' hyperthyroidism. TCRdb used MiXCR to reprocess the multiplex PCR reads, holding one entry per CDR3 protein. This table has hundreds of thousands of distinct CDR3 sequences, 20% to 25% appearing once. The sequenced material came from peripheral blood. These receptors originate from a woman aged 45-65 years with Graves' ophthalmopathy. The CDR3 runs from the conserved cysteine through the conserved F or W. The order of the fields is V gene, D gene, J gene, clone size, CDR3 DNA, CDR3 protein. The D gene is left open where the match is weak. Clone size is given for some rows only: seen once, a few or many times, or a class if the clone is expanded.

TRBV24-1,.,TRBJ2-5,many,TGTGCCACCAGTGCCCCTGACGGGGGCGAGACCCAGTACTTC,CATSAPDGGETQYF
TRBV14,TRBD2,TRBJ2-3,few,TGTGCCAGCAGCCAAGACAGTTACGGGACTAGTGCCACAGATACGCAGTATTTT,CASSQDSYGTSATDTQYF
TRBV5-1,.,TRBJ2-7,.,TGCGCCAGCAGCTTGGGACACCCGAGCTCCTACGAGCAGTACTTC,CASSLGHPSSYEQYF
TRBV7-9,.,TRBJ1-2,.,TGTGCCAGCAGCTTCTGTACGGGCGGGGAAGTCTACAACTTC,CASSFCTGGEVYNF
TRBV20-1,TRBD1,TRBJ2-7,few,TGCAGTGTCATCTCCAGGACAGGCGAGCAGTACTTC,CSVISRTGEQYF
TRBV28,.,TRBJ2-4,many,TGTGCCAGCAGTCCCCCACCCAAAAACATTCAGTACTTC,CASSPPPKNIQYF
TRBV19,TRBD1,TRBJ2-7,many,TGTGCCAGTAGTATTGGTACGGACAGGGATGAGCAGTACTTC,CASSIGTDRDEQYF
TRBV4-1,.,TRBJ1-3,few,TGCGCCAGCAGCCAAGATGGCAGCTCTGGAAACACCATATATTTT,CASSQDGSSGNTIYF
TRBV28,.,TRBJ1-3,.,.,CASSSSHSGNTIYF
TRBV6-1,.,TRBJ2-7,.,TGTGCCAGCAGTGAAAGGGTTCGGAGGGAGCGGTCGCCCTACGAGCAGTACTTC,CASSERVRRERSPYEQYF
TRBV7-2,.,TRBJ2-7,many,TGTGCCAGCAGCTTAGCGGCGACCGTGGACGAGCAGTACTTC,CASSLAATVDEQYF
TRBV27,.,TRBJ1-5,few,TGTGCCAGCAGTCCAACCGTGGGGGACTCCCGGCGGCCCCAGCATTTT,CASSPTVGDSRRPQHF
TRBV28,TRBD2,TRBJ2-2,many,TGTGCCAGCAGTTTCTGGACTAGCGGGCTGAACACCGGGGAGCTGTTTTTT,CASSFWTSGLNTGELFF
TRBV20-1,.,TRBJ2-7,.,TGCAGTGCGGAGCCCCCGCGGGGTCATTACGAGCAGTACTTC,CSAEPPRGHYEQYF
TRBV29-1,.,TRBJ2-5,many,TGCAGCGTTTGGCAGACCCAGAATCAAGAGACCCAGTACTTC,CSVWQTQNQETQYF
TRBV7-3,.,TRBJ2-7,.,TGTGCCAGCAGCAAGGGGCTTGGAGACGAGCAGTACTTC,CASSKGLGDEQYF
TRBV20-1,TRBD2,TRBJ2-5,many,TGCAGTGCTAAACCGATAGCGGGAGGATTCGAGACCCAGTACTTC,CSAKPIAGGFETQYF
TRBV12-3/TRBV12-4,.,TRBJ2-7,.,TGTGCCAGCAGTTTATTGAGGGATACCTACGAGCAGTACTTC,CASSLLRDTYEQYF
TRBV7-9,TRBD1,TRBJ1-5,many,TGTGCCAGCAGCTTAGGGACAGGGAACAATCAGCCCCAGCATTTT,CASSLGTGNNQPQHF
TRBV27,.,TRBJ1-5,.,TGTGCCAGCAGTTTATCTGTCAATCAGCCCCAGCATTTT,CASSLSVNQPQHF
TRBV27,TRBD2,TRBJ2-7,.,TGTGCCAGCAGTTCCAGCGGGACCGACGAGCAGTGCTTC,CASSSSGTDEQCF
TRBV5-1,.,TRBJ2-2,many,TGCGCCAGCAGCTTGTCTGGCAGTTCGAACACCGGGGAGCTGTTTTTT,CASSLSGSSNTGELFF
TRBV29-1,TRBD1,TRBJ1-3,many,TGCAGCGTTGAAGATCAGGGGGCGCGGGGAAACACCATATATTTT,CSVEDQGARGNTIYF
TRBV6-1,TRBD1,TRBJ2-7,.,TGTGCCAGCAGTGGAGGGGGCGCGGAACCGATCGGATACGAGCAGTACTTC,CASSGGGAEPIGYEQYF
TRBV27,TRBD2,TRBJ2-1,few,TGTGCCAGCGGTGTAGCGGGAGTCTCCAATGAGCAGTTCTTC,CASGVAGVSNEQFF
TRBV12-3/TRBV12-4,TRBD2,TRBJ2-5,many,TGTGCCAGCAGTCCTCTTGCTAGCGGGAGTCTCCAAGAGACCCAGTACTTC,CASSPLASGSLQETQYF
TRBV6-7,.,TRBJ1-2,few,TGTGCCAGCAGTGGGGAGAACTATGGCTACACCTTC,CASSGENYGYTF
TRBV9,.,TRBJ1-6,many,TGTGCCAGCAGCACTGGACAGACCAATAATTCACCCCTCCACTTT,CASSTGQTNNSPLHF
TRBV4-1,TRBD1,TRBJ2-6,.,TGCGCCAGCAGGAGAGGACAGGGGCCTCACTCTGGGGCCAACGTCCTGACTTTC,CASRRGQGPHSGANVLTF
TRBV5-6,TRBD2,TRBJ2-7,many,TGTGCCAGCAGCTTGACCGGGACTAGCGGAACCTACGAGCAGTACTTC,CASSLTGTSGTYEQYF
TRBV6-2/TRBV6-3,.,TRBJ2-7,many,TGTGCCAGCGCTATATCCTACGAGCAGTACTTC,CASAISYEQYF
TRBV19,TRBD1,TRBJ2-7,.,TGTGCCAGTTCAAAAAAATTAGTGGTCGGGACAGGGGCCTACGAGCAGTACTTC,CASSKKLVVGTGAYEQYF
TRBV6-5,.,TRBJ2-3,many,TGTGCCAGCAGTTACGGGGACACAGATACGCAGTATTTT,CASSYGDTDTQYF
TRBV3-1,TRBD2,TRBJ2-7,many,TGTGCCAGCAGCCACCTGGGCGGGAGAGGCGACGAGCAGTACTTC,CASSHLGGRGDEQYF
TRBV12-3/TRBV12-4,TRBD1,TRBJ1-1,few,TGTGTCAGCAGTTTAGTATCAGGGGGTCGCACTGAAGCTTTCTTT,CVSSLVSGGRTEAFF
TRBV11-2,.,TRBJ1-6,many,TGTGCCAGCAGCTTAAACAGGATTAATTCACCCCTCCACTTT,CASSLNRINSPLHF
TRBV4-1,.,TRBJ2-7,.,TGCGCCAGCAGCCAAGATCGGAGAGGGCCAGAGCGACACTACGAGCAGTACTTC,CASSQDRRGPERHYEQYF
TRBV11-2,.,TRBJ2-2,.,TGTGCCAGCAGCTTTACGGGACTTCCCACCGGGGAGCTGTTTTTT,CASSFTGLPTGELFF
TRBV30,TRBD1,TRBJ2-5,many,TGTGCCTGGAGCGGAAGACAGGGCCCCCAAGAGACCCAGTACTTC,CAWSGRQGPQETQYF
TRBV11-1,TRBD2,TRBJ2-7,.,TGTGCCAGCACCCCTAGCGGGAGTGATTACGAGCAGTACTTC,CASTPSGSDYEQYF
TRBV7-9,.,TRBJ2-7,.,TGTGCCAGCAGCTTAGACGAGCAGTACTTC,CASSLDEQYF
TRBV13,TRBD1,TRBJ2-7,.,TGTGCCAGCAGCGGACAGGGGCATAGCGTGCAGTACTTC,CASSGQGHSVQYF
TRBV20-1,.,TRBJ2-7,many,TGCAGTGGTACCATCCTCTCCTACGAGCAGTACTTC,CSGTILSYEQYF
TRBV6-2/TRBV6-3,TRBD2,TRBJ2-5,many,TGTGCCAGCAGAGAGACTAGCGGGGCCAGGGAGACCCAGTACTTC,CASRETSGARETQYF
TRBV20-1,.,TRBJ2-5,many,TGCAGTGCTAGAGTCCGGGTCGCGGGAGAGACCCAGTACTTC,CSARVRVAGETQYF
TRBV6-1,TRBD1,TRBJ2-7,many,TGTGCCAGCAGTCAAGCGACAGGGGCAGGAAACGAGCAGTACTTC,CASSQATGAGNEQYF
TRBV7-3,.,TRBJ2-1,many,TGTGCCAGCAGCCTTACGGGGGAGACCTACAATGAGCAGTTCTTC,CASSLTGETYNEQFF
TRBV27,.,TRBJ1-5,many,TGTGCCAGCAGTTCCTTGGACAGCCTCTATAGCAATCAGCCCCAGCATTTT,CASSSLDSLYSNQPQHF
TRBV25-1,.,TRBJ2-7,many,TGTGCCAGCAATCACGGCCGTGACTACGAGCAGTACTTC,CASNHGRDYEQYF
TRBV9,TRBD1,TRBJ2-5,few,TGTGCCAGCAGCAGCAATCTCCCAGGGGGAGAGACCCAGTACTTC,CASSSNLPGGETQYF
TRBV11-3,TRBD2,TRBJ2-5,many,TGTGCCAGCAGCCCCGGACTAGCGGGAGGCCTCCAGGAGACCCAGTACTTC,CASSPGLAGGLQETQYF
TRBV19,.,TRBJ1-1,.,TGTGCCAGTAGTACAGGTTCCGGCGTTGGCACTGAAGCTTTCTTT,CASSTGSGVGTEAFF